In this sample, the clone carrying this TCR beta chain turned up many times. Its specificity is not known. These data are taken from a study of T cell repertoires in cytomegalovirus infection. Overall study: Indications of both CMV infection and matching HLA type were provided by public TCR beta signatures. Findings of the study overall: Cumulated frequencies of public TCR beta families served to identify carriers of CMV plus the relevant HLA. Within the response measured ex vivo, HLA-C-restricted CMV-specific TCR beta clonotypes were dominant.

The germline V and J ends were trimmed by 6 bases and 6 bases, with 17 bases remaining between them. Germline V lookup: CDR1 LNHDA, CDR2 SQIVND (reference sequence). This CDR3 has 15 amino acids. Via MiXCR, TCRdb re-called the reads, giving one row per CDR3 protein. The sample yields 200,000 to 300,000 distinct CDR3 sequences, about 5.9% seen once. The sequence came from a human donor in good health (CMV status not recorded). Some clones in this sample may be carry-over from other donors' samples. This chain joins TRBV19 and TRBJ2-2, with a tentative D call TRBD1 (5 bases). The sample was PBMCs. Here the CDR3 reads CASRKDRGLPGELFF. CDR3 DNA sequence: TGTGCCAGTAGGAAAGATAGGGGTTTACCCGGGGAGCTGTTTTTT.